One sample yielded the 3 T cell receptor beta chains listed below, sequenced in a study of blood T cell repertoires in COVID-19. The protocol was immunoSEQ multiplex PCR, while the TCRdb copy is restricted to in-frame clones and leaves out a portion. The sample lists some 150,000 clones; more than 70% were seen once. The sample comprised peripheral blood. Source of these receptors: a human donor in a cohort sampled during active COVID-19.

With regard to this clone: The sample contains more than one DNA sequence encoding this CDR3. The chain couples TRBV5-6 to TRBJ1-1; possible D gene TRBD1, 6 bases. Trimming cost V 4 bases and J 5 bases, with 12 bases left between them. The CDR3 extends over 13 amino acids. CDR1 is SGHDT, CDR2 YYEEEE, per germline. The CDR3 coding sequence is TGTGCCAGCAGCCTGCCCAGGGGAACTGAAGCTTTCTTT. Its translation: CASSLPRGTEAFF.

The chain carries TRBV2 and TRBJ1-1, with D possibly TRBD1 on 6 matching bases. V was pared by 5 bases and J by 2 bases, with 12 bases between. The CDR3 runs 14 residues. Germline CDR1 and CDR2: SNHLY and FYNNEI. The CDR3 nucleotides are TGTGCCAGCAGTCTTAGGACAGTTAACACTGAAGCTTTCTTT. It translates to CASSLRTVNTEAFF.

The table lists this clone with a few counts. CDR3 amino acids: CASSLALSRTSYEQYF. CDR3 nucleotide sequence: TGCGCCAGCAGCTTGGCCTTGTCGAGAACTTCCTACGAGCAGTACTTC. V is TRBV5-1 and J is TRBJ2-7; no definite D call. This CDR3 contains 16 residues. Germline CDR1 and CDR2: SGHRS and YFSETQ. Between the trimmed V and J ends, which lost 0 bases and 1 base, there was a span of 14 bases.